This TCR beta chain was observed in a study of T-cell reconstitution after alpha-beta-depleted transplantation in children. Germline lookup yields CDR1 SEHNR and CDR2 FQNEAQ (reference sequence). J lost 4 bases, V lost 2 bases, and 17 bases had no gene match. The length of the CDR3 is 18 residues. This clonotype was found many times. Unique molecular identifiers were used in preparing the TCRbeta library. TCRdb re-derived calls from the PCR reads in MiXCR, one entry per CDR3 protein. Altogether about 230,000 distinct CDR3 sequences are present, 12% being singletons, with the ten largest covering over 2%.

This TCR was sampled from a human donor who donated a stem cell graft to a child with acute lymphoblastic leukemia. This material consisted of PBMCs from the stem cell graft donor, taken from the stem cell graft. The chain carries TRBV7-9 and TRBJ2-7; TRBD2 agrees at 7 bases. CDR3 sequence reads: CASSLLEIERERLYEQYF. The CDR3 DNA reads as TGTGCCAGCAGCTTACTTGAAATCGAGCGGGAACGACTTTACGAGCAGTACTTC.